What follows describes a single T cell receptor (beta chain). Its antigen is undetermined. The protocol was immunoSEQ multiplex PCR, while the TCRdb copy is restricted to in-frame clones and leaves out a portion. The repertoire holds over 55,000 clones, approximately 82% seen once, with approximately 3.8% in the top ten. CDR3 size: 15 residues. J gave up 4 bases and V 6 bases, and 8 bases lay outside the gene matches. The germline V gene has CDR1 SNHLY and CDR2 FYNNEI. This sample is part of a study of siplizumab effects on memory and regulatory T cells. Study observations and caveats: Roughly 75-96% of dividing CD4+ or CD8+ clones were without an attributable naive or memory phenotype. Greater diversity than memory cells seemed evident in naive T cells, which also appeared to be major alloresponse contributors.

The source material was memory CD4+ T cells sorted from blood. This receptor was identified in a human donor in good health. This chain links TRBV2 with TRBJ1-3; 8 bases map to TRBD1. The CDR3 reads CASSHRTGTGNTIYF. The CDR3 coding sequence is TGTGCCAGCAGCCATCGGACAGGGACAGGAAACACCATATATTTT.